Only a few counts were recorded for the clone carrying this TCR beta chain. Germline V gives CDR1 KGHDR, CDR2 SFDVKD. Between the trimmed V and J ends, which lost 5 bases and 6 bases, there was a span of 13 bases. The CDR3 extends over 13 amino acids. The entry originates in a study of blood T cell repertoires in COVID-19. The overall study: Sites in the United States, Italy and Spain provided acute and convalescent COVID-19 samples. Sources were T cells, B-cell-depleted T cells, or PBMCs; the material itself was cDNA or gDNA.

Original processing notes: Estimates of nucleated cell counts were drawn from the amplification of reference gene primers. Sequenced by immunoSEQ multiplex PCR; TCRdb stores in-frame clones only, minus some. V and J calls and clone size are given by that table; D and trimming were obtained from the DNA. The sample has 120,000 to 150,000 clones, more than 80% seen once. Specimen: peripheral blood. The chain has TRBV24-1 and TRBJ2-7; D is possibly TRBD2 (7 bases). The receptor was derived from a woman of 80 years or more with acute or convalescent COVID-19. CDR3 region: CATSAQGGGEQYF. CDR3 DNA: TGTGCCACCAGTGCGCAGGGAGGGGGCGAGCAGTACTTC.